The 17 T cell receptor beta chains below were found in one sample sequenced in a study of control samples from healthy donors and cancer patients. Sequencing was performed with immunoSEQ multiplex PCR; in TCRdb, only in-frame clones are kept and a portion is missing. This sample has more than 30,000 clones, with around 80% found just once. Sequenced material: PBMCs. The receptors were gathered from a woman aged 55-70 years with lung cancer.

The chain uses TRBV7-3 and TRBJ2-7, with TRBD2 as a possible D gene (5 bases). Germline CDR1 and CDR2: SGHTA and FQGTGA. CDR3 length: 15 amino acids. V lost 2 bases to trimming and J lost 4 bases, with 15 bases between them. The CDR3 spells CASSLATGNLYEQYF. CDR3 DNA: TGTGCCAGCAGCTTAGCAACCGGGAATCTTTACGAGCAGTACTTC.

This clone appeared a few times. The genes are TRBV5-6 and TRBJ1-4; the match to TRBD1 covers 10 bases. Germline V gene data show CDR1 as SGHDT and CDR2 as YYEEEE. Trimming took 4 bases from V and 10 from J; bases not matched to a gene: 7. This CDR3 is built from 14 residues. The CDR3 DNA is TGTGCCAGCAGCCACCGGGACAGGGGTTCAAAACTGTTTTTT. It codes for CASSHRDRGSKLFF.

The rearrangement uses TRBV6-1 and TRBJ1-1; tentative D call: TRBD1 (5 bases). V lost 3 bases and J 0 bases, leaving 20 bases between the germline ends. CDR1 is MNHNS and CDR2 is SASEGT in the germline V gene. The CDR3 is made up of 18 amino acids. The CDR3, as DNA: TGTGCCAGCAGTGAGTCGTCAGACAGACTTCATCTGAACACTGAAGCTTTCTTT. Protein product: CASSESSDRLHLNTEAFF.

CDR3 in DNA: TGTGCCAGCAGCACACAGGGTACCGCTGGTGAAGCTTTCTTT. Residues: CASSTQGTAGEAFF. The chain uses TRBV7-2 and TRBJ1-1; D is possibly TRBD1 (6 bases). The CDR3 consists of 14 residues. CDR1 and CDR2 from the germline V gene are SGHTA and FQGNSA. The V end lost 5 bases, the J end lost 7 bases, and 17 bases lay between the germline ends.

In its sample, this clone was seen once. The rearrangement joins TRBV5-1 to TRBJ2-3; 8 nucleotides match TRBD2. The V and J ends lost 5 bases and 5 bases, in that order; junction bases with no gene match: 7. CDR1 is SGHRS and CDR2 is YFSETQ in the germline V gene. The CDR3 consists of 14 residues. The chain's CDR3 is CASRTGGRGDTQYF. The CDR3 DNA is TGCGCCAGCAGGACGGGGGGGCGAGGAGATACGCAGTATTTT.

The chain's CDR3 is CASRPSGRTYEQYF. In DNA, the CDR3 is TGTGCCAGTAGACCTAGCGGAAGAACCTACGAGCAGTACTTC. V and J are TRBV19 and TRBJ2-7, with TRBD2 matching 7 bases. V shed 6 bases and J 2 bases; nucleotides not matched to a gene: 7. CDR1 is LNHDA and CDR2 is SQIVND in the germline V gene (reference sequence). The CDR3 length is 14 residues.

The chain carries TRBV15 and TRBJ2-7; D is uncertain. This CDR3 comprises 15 residues. Germline-derived CDR1 and CDR2 are LNHNV and YYDKDF (reference sequence). V was pared by 0 bases and J by 1 base, with 10 bases between. As DNA, the CDR3 is TGTGCCACCAGCAGAGATGCGGAAGGGTCCTACGAGCAGTACTTC. Translation: CATSRDAEGSYEQYF.

This chain connects TRBV7-9 to TRBJ2-3, with D perhaps TRBD1 or TRBD2 (5 bases each). Trimming removed 7 bases at V and 2 bases at J, with 16 bases between. The CDR3 extends over 15 amino acids. Germline-derived CDR1 and CDR2 are SEHNR and FQNEAQ (reference sequence). The CDR3 protein is CASTQSRGDTDTQYF. The CDR3 region has the DNA TGTGCCAGCACCCAATCTCGAGGGGACACAGATACGCAGTATTTT.

CDR3 region: CASSQEVGTEAFF. In nucleotides, the CDR3 is TGTGCCAGCAGCCAAGAGGTGGGCACTGAAGCTTTCTTT. The V and J genes are TRBV14 and TRBJ1-1; D unclear. Germline V CDR1 and CDR2: SGHDN, FVKESK. The CDR3 spans 13 residues. V was trimmed by 0 bases and J by 4 bases, leaving 6 bases between them.

The V and J genes are TRBV12-5 and TRBJ2-1; unclear D gene. This CDR3 has 12 amino acids. Germline V gene lookup returns CDR1 LGHNT and CDR2 FRNRAP. V dropped 3 bases and J dropped 9 bases, with 9 bases sitting between them. The CDR3 reads CASGLTPGEQFF. The CDR3 DNA reads as TGTGCTAGTGGTTTAACTCCCGGTGAGCAGTTCTTC.

The V and J genes are TRBV29-1 and TRBJ1-4; D ambiguous. The V gene lost 7 bases and the J gene lost 7 bases, with 16 bases spanning the gap. The V gene's germline CDR1 is SQVTM and CDR2 ANQGSEA. This CDR3 spans 13 amino acids. The CDR3 DNA reads as TGCAGCGGATCCATGGGTTACGGTGAAAAACTGTTTTTT. It specifies CSGSMGYGEKLFF. Complete variable domain (other parts from reference TRBV29-1 and TRBJ1-4): SAVISQKPSRDICQRGTSLTIQCQVDSQVTMMFWYRQQPGQSLTLIATANQGSEATYESGFVIDKFPISRPNLTFSTLTVSNMSPEDSSIYLCSGSMGYGEKLFFGSGTQLSVL.

The J gene is TRBJ2-7, the V gene TRBV19, with unresolved D. Germline CDR1 and CDR2: LNHDA and SQIVND (reference sequence). The CDR3 is 13 amino acids. V was cut by 3 bases and J by 6 bases, with 12 bases left in between. CDR3 sequence (DNA): TGTGCCAGTAGTATGATCCCTATGGGCGAGCAGTACTTC. Translating it yields CASSMIPMGEQYF.

The V gene is TRBV11-2, the J gene TRBJ2-7, with no clear D. This CDR3 is 15 amino acids long. Germline CDR1 reads SGHAT; CDR2 reads FQNNGV. V was shortened by 3 bases and J by 5 bases, with 17 bases between the two germline ends. CDR3 in amino acids: CASSFQDGRSNEQYF. CDR3 in DNA: TGTGCCAGCAGCTTCCAGGACGGACGTTCTAACGAGCAGTACTTC.

This clone was recorded a few times. CDR3 sequence (DNA): TGTGCCAGCAGCGTAAGACAGGGGGACGGAAACACCATATATTTT. It specifies CASSVRQGDGNTIYF. The genes are TRBV9 and TRBJ1-3; 9 bases match TRBD1. V was clipped by 1 base and J by 4 bases; unmatched bases: 3. CDR3 length equals 15 residues. Per germline, CDR1 SGDLS and CDR2 YYNGEE.

The chain carries TRBV18 and TRBJ2-1; either TRBD1 or TRBD2 may fit D (5 bases each). The germline V gene has CDR1 KGHSH and CDR2 LQKENI. This CDR3 has 13 residues. Between the trimmed V and J ends, which lost 2 bases and 9 bases, there was a span of 11 bases. The CDR3 protein is CASSPGERGEQFF. The CDR3 DNA reads TGTGCCAGCTCACCAGGGGAGAGGGGTGAGCAGTTCTTC.

The chain combines TRBV18 with TRBJ1-2; a weak D match, TRBD1 (5 bases). CDR3 length equals 11 residues. CDR1 and CDR2 (germline): KGHSH, LQKENI. Trimming took off 6 bases at V and 4 bases at J, with 6 bases between the two ends. CDR3 sequence reads: CASSTAYGYTF. CDR3 coding DNA: TGTGCCAGCTCGACAGCCTATGGCTACACCTTC.

This clone has more than one count but fewer than ten. The chain employs TRBV30 and TRBJ1-3, with D unresolved. The CDR3 consists of 13 residues. Germline V gene data show CDR1 as GTSNPN and CDR2 as SVGIG (reference sequence). V was cut by 3 bases and J by 4 bases, with 10 bases left in between. CDR3 bases: TGTGCCTGGAGCGCCCTAGCAGGAAACACCATATATTTT. Translating gives CAWSALAGNTIYF.